Following are 16 T cell receptor beta chains from one sample sequenced in a study of OX40 agonist ivuxolimab in advanced cancers. Produced via immunoSEQ multiplex PCR; TCRdb's table is partial and in-frame only. The data contain tens of thousands of clones, 86% of them seen just once; the ten biggest clones take up 3.9%. Material: CD4+ or CD8+ T cells sorted from blood, obtained in a trial of the OX40 agonist ivuxolimab. These receptor sequences come from an adult with an advanced solid tumor such as melanoma, head and neck, liver or kidney cancer.

V and J are TRBV14 and TRBJ1-1; D may be TRBD1 (6 bases). CDR1 and CDR2 from the germline V gene are SGHDN and FVKESK. V was shortened by 1 base and J by 0 bases, with 9 bases between the two germline ends. The CDR3 consists of 15 residues. The CDR3 region has the DNA TGTGCCAGCAGCCAAGGGGGGGCCCTGAACACTGAAGCTTTCTTT. This translates into CASSQGGALNTEAFF.

The chain recombines TRBV12-5 with TRBJ2-6; weak D call: TRBD1 (5 bases). The CDR3 consists of 16 residues. Trimming removed 5 bases at V and 5 bases at J, with 16 bases between. Germline values: CDR1 LGHNT, CDR2 FRNRAP. CDR3 in DNA: TGTGCTAGTGGTGCCGTTGGACAAAGTCGGGCCAACGTCCTGACTTTC. This codes for CASGAVGQSRANVLTF.

V gene TRBV9 combines with J gene TRBJ2-5; D is uncertain. Per germline, CDR1 SGDLS and CDR2 YYNGEE. The CDR3 contains 13 residues. V lost 7 bases to trimming and J lost 5 bases, with 15 bases between them. In DNA form, the CDR3 reads TGTGCCAGCGGACCGGGCCTGAGGGAGACCCAGTACTTC. Translation gives CASGPGLRETQYF.

The sample holds a few counts of this clone. This chain joins TRBV5-1 and TRBJ1-4; D not resolved. The CDR3 is 15 amino acids. The germline gives CDR1 SGHRS, CDR2 YFSETQ. V was trimmed by 4 bases and J by 8 bases, leaving 18 bases between them. CDR3 DNA: TGCGCCAGCAGCCGGGGAGAAGGGTTTGGCGAAAAACTGTTTTTT. Protein sequence: CASSRGEGFGEKLFF.

V usage is TRBV6-6 and J usage is TRBJ2-5; 8 nucleotides agree with TRBD1. Trimming cost V 4 bases and J 4 bases; bases outside gene matches: 8. Looked up from germline, CDR1 is MNHNY and CDR2 is SVGAGI (reference sequence). The CDR3 runs to 15 residues. The chain's CDR3 is CASSSDRGVGETQYF. The CDR3 nucleotides are TGTGCCAGCAGTTCAGACAGGGGCGTTGGAGAGACCCAGTACTTC.

The chain combines TRBV7-2 with TRBJ2-1; possible D gene TRBD1, 5 bases. The CDR3 runs to 15 residues. The V end lost 5 bases, the J end lost 7 bases, and 18 bases lay between the germline ends. In germline, CDR1 is SGHTA, CDR2 FQGNSA. The CDR3 bases are TGTGCCAGCAGCAAACTCAGGGATTTCCCTAATGAGCAGTTCTTC. This translates into CASSKLRDFPNEQFF.

The chain recombines TRBV19 with TRBJ1-2; D remains ambiguous. This CDR3 contains 14 residues. V was pared by 11 bases and J by 0 bases, with 16 bases between. Looked up from germline, CDR1 is LNHDA and CDR2 is SQIVND (reference sequence). The CDR3 DNA is TGTGCCTCATTAAAACCATATACTAACTATGGCTACACCTTC. Protein sequence: CASLKPYTNYGYTF.

J is TRBJ2-2 and V is TRBV11-3; D might be TRBD1 or TRBD2, each matching 5 bases. The CDR3 length is 15 residues. Per germline, CDR1 SGHNT and CDR2 YENEEA. The ends were cut back, 5 bases at V and 3 bases at J, with 13 bases in the middle. The CDR3 region is CASSPTGHDTGELFF. For the CDR3, the DNA is TGTGCCAGCAGCCCGACGGGGCACGACACCGGGGAGCTGTTTTTT.

This clone showed up just once. The V call is TRBV6-1, the J call TRBJ1-2; D uncertain. V was clipped by 3 bases and J by 0 bases, with 11 bases between them. This CDR3 is built from 15 residues. Germline loops: CDR1 MNHNS, CDR2 SASEGT. The DNA for the CDR3 is TGTGCCAGCAGTGATGGGGTCGGAGCTAACTATGGCTACACCTTC. Translation: CASSDGVGANYGYTF.

As concerns this clone: Its ends do not fully match the called genes, so a read error is possible. The chain recombines TRBV7-9 with TRBJ2-7; D tentatively fits TRBD1 or TRBD2 (5 bases each). The CDR3 sequence is 12 residues long. CDR1 SEHNR and CDR2 FQNEAQ come from the germline V gene (reference sequence). The CDR3, as DNA: TGTGCCAGCAGCTTTGTGGACGGGACGCCAGACTTC. Its protein product is CASSFVDGTPDF.

The chain combines TRBV6-6 with TRBJ2-1; 12 bases map to TRBD2. V was pared by 7 bases and J by 15 bases, with 7 bases of the junction left unmatched. CDR1 is MNHNY and CDR2 is SVGAGI in the germline V gene (reference sequence). The CDR3 has 12 amino acids. The CDR3 protein is CASTPSGGARFF. CDR3 sequence (DNA): TGTGCCAGCACCCCTAGCGGGGGGGCCAGGTTCTTC.

The chain combines TRBV6-6 with TRBJ1-6; the D gene is possibly TRBD1 (6 bases). The V end was cut by 6 bases, the J end by 6 bases, with 9 bases between. This CDR3 contains 13 residues. Germline CDR1 and CDR2: MNHNY and SVGAGI (reference sequence). The CDR3 region has the DNA TGTGCCAGCAGCAGACAGGTTAATTCACCCCTCCACTTT. This codes for CASSRQVNSPLHF.

The gene calls are TRBV6-5 and TRBJ2-3; weak D call: TRBD1 (6 bases). The germline V and J ends were trimmed by 7 bases and 0 bases, with 11 bases remaining between them. Germline V lookup: CDR1 MNHEY, CDR2 SVGAGI. The CDR3 runs 14 residues. The CDR3 here is CASKKGVSTDTQYF. In nucleotides, the CDR3 is TGTGCCAGCAAAAAGGGGGTTAGCACAGATACGCAGTATTTT.

The chain couples TRBV6-5 to TRBJ2-7; D perhaps matches TRBD1 (5 bases). The germline V and J ends were trimmed by 2 bases and 6 bases, with 8 bases remaining between them. The CDR3 length is 12 residues. Germline assignment: CDR1 MNHEY and CDR2 SVGAGI. The CDR3 DNA reads TGTGCCAGCAGTTACGGCAGGGCCGAGCAGTACTTC. This codes for CASSYGRAEQYF.

This clone was counted a few times. This chain links TRBV9 with TRBJ1-5, with TRBD1 matching 7 bases. The CDR3 spans 14 residues. The V gene's germline CDR1 is SGDLS and CDR2 YYNGEE. V lost 0 bases, J lost 7 bases, and 4 bases stayed unmatched. CDR3 loop: CASSVGQGGQPQHF. DNA for the CDR3: TGTGCCAGCAGCGTAGGACAGGGTGGGCAGCCCCAGCATTTT. The variable domain in full, with the rest retrieved from reference TRBV9 and TRBJ1-5, is DSGVTQTPKHLITATGQRVTLRCSPRSGDLSVYWYQQSLDQGLQFLIQYYNGEERAKGNILERFSAQQFPDLHSELNLSSLELGDSALYFCASSVGQGGQPQHFGDGTRLSIL.

J is TRBJ1-1 and V is TRBV14; TRBD1 might be the D (5 bases). The CDR3 spans 11 residues. Trimming took off 3 bases at V and 7 bases at J, with 6 bases between the two ends. CDR1 is SGHDN, CDR2 FVKESK, per germline. The CDR3 nucleotides read TGTGCCAGCAGCCAGGGGGTTGAAGCTTTCTTT. This gives the protein CASSQGVEAFF.